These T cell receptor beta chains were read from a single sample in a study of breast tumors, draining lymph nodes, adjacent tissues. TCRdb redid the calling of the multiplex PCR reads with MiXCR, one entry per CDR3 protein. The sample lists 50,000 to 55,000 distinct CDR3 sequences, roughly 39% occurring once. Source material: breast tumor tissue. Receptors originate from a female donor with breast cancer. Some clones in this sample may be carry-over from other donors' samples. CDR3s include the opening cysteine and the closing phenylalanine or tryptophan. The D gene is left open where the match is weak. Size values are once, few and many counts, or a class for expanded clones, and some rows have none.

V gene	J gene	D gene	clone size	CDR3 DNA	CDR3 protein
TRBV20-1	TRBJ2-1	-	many	TGCAGTGCTGAGCGCTCTAAAATCTCCTACAATGAGCAGTTCTTC	CSAERSKISYNEQFF
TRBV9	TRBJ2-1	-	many	TGTGCCAGCAGCTCTCCCCGGTTCGGGGGAGGGGGACGGTCCTACAATGAGCAGTTCTTC	CASSSPRFGGGGRSYNEQFF
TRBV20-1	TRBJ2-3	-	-	TGCAGTGCTAGAGGCTATCTCGGTGACGTGGGAGAGGGCACAGATACGCAGTATTTT	CSARGYLGDVGEGTDTQYF
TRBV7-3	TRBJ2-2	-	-	TGTGCCAGCAGCTATCGGGACACCGGGGAGCTGTTTTTT	CASSYRDTGELFF
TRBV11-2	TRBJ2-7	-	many	TGTGCCAGCAGCAAGGTTTTGGACTTTGGGACGGAGCAGTACTTC	CASSKVLDFGTEQYF
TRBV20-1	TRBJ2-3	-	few	TGCGGTGCTAGAGGTCCGGGCCTACCGACGCAGTATTTT	CGARGPGLPTQYF
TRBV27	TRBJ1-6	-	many	TGTGCCAGCAGTTTATGGAATTCACCCCTCCACTTT	CASSLWNSPLHF
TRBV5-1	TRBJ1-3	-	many	TGCGCCAGCAGCTTCGGGGAGCTGAGGGGAAACACCATATATTTT	CASSFGELRGNTIYF
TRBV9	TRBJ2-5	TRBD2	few	TGTGCCAGCAGCGGTGGGACTAGCGGGCGAGAGACCCAGTACTTC	CASSGGTSGRETQYF
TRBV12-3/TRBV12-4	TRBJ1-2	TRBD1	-	TGTGCCAGCAAACCGGGACAGGGGTATGGCTACACCTTC	CASKPGQGYGYTF
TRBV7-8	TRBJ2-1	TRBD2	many	TGTGCCAGCAGCTCCGGGGCTAGCGGGAAACAGCAGTTCTTC	CASSSGASGKQQFF
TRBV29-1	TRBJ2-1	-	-	TGCAGCGTGCGCCCACAGGGAGGGTGGAATGAGCAGTTCTTC	CSVRPQGGWNEQFF
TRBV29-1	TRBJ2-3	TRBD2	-	TGCAGCGTTGAGGGGGGACTAGCGGGAGCAGATACGCAGTATTTT	CSVEGGLAGADTQYF
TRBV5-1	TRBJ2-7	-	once	TGCGCCAGCAGCCCCACAGGGGGGGATACCTACGAGCAGTACTTC	CASSPTGGDTYEQYF
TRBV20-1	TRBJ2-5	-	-	TGCAGTGCTGAAGGACGGCAGGGGGAGACCCAGTACTTC	CSAEGRQGETQYF
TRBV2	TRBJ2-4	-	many	TGTGCCAGCAGGGGGGAAAGGGCCATAGCCAAAAACATTCAGTACTTC	CASRGERAIAKNIQYF
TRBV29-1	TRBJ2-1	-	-	TGCAGCGTTGAGACGGGGAAGCAGTTCTTC	CSVETGKQFF
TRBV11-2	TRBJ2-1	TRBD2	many	TGTGCCAGCAGCTTCTCTAGCGGGATAGGGAATGAGCAGTTCTTC	CASSFSSGIGNEQFF
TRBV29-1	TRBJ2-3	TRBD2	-	TGCAGCGTTTCAGCGGGAGCGGGAGATACGCAGTATTTT	CSVSAGAGDTQYF
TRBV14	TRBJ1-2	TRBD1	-	TGTGCCAGCAGCCAACGGACAGGGACCAAATGGGACTATGGCTACACCTTC	CASSQRTGTKWDYGYTF
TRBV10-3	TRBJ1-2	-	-	TGTGCCATCAGTGCTAGAGAGGCAGCGCGGGGCTACACCTTC	CAISAREAARGYTF
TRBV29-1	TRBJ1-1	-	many	TGCAGCGTTATCGGCGCGGGGGCAGGCACTGAAGCTTTCTTT	CSVIGAGAGTEAFF
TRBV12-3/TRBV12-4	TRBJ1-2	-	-	TGTGCCAGCAGTTTCCGGACATCGGATGGCTACACCTTC	CASSFRTSDGYTF
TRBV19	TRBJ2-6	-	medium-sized	TGTGCCAGTAGCAGACACGGTGCTGGGGCCAACGTCCTGACTTTC	CASSRHGAGANVLTF
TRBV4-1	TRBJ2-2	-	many	TGCGCCAGCAGCCAAGAGGGCCTGGATGGCGGGGAGCTGTTTTTT	CASSQEGLDGGELFF
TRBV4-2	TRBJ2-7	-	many	TGTGCCAGCAGCCAAGATAGGTACGCAGGCGAGCAGTACTTC	CASSQDRYAGEQYF
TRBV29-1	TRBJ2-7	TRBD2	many	TGCAGCGTTGAGATTAGCGGGTACTCCTACGAGCAGTACTTC	CSVEISGYSYEQYF
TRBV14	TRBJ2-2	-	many	TGTGCCAGCAGACCCGGGACCCAGTCCACCGGGGAGCTGTTTTTT	CASRPGTQSTGELFF
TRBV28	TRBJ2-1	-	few	TGTGCCAGCAGCCAGGAGGAGGGGGAATACAATGAGCAGTTCTTC	CASSQEEGEYNEQFF
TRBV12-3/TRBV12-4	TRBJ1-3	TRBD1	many	TGTGCCAGCAGTTTAGAGGGGGCGCCCGGAAACACCATATATTTT	CASSLEGAPGNTIYF
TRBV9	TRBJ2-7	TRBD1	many	TGTGCCAGCAGCACGGGACAGTTCAACGAGCAGTACTTC	CASSTGQFNEQYF
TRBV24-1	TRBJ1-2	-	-	TGTGCCACCAGTGCTATTCTCAGTCAGGCTTATGGCTACACCTTC	CATSAILSQAYGYTF
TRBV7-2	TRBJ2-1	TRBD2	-	TGTGCCAGCAGCCACAGCCTGACTAGCGGGAGGAACAATGAGCAGTTCTTC	CASSHSLTSGRNNEQFF
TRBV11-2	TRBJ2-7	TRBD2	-	TGTGCCAGCAGCCACCTGGCGGGAGGGCCCTACGAGCAGTACTTC	CASSHLAGGPYEQYF
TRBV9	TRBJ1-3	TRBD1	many	TGTGCCAGCAGCGTAGAGACAGGGTCTGGAAACACCATATATTTT	CASSVETGSGNTIYF
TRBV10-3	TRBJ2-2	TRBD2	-	TGTGCCATCAGTGAGTGGACTAGCAGGGAGAACACCGGGGAGCTGTTTTTT	CAISEWTSRENTGELFF
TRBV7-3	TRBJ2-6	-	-	TGTGCCAGCAGCTTAACGGTAGGGTCTCGGTCTGGGGCCCGCGTCCTGACTTTC	CASSLTVGSRSGARVLTF
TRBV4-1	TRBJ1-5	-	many	TGCGCCAGCAGCCAAGATCCAACCCCAGTTGGGTCCCAGCCCCAGCATTTT	CASSQDPTPVGSQPQHF
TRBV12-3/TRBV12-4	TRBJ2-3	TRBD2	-	TGTGCCAGCAGTTCGAAGACTAGTGGCGGGAGCGGCTCAGATACGCAGTATTTT	CASSSKTSGGSGSDTQYF
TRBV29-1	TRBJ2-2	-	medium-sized	TGCAGCGTTGGTAGGGGCTCGAACACCGGGGAGCTGTTTTTT	CSVGRGSNTGELFF
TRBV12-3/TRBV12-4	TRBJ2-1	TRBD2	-	TGTGCCAGCGGTTTCGGGACTAAGGATGATGAGCGGTTCTTC	CASGFGTKDDERFF
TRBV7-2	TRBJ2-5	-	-	TGTGCCAGCAGCTTAGATCAAGGGTGGGAGACCCAGTACTTC	CASSLDQGWETQYF
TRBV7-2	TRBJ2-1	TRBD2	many	TGTGCCAGCAGCCCGGGACTAGCGGGAGTCTATGAGCAGTTCTTC	CASSPGLAGVYEQFF
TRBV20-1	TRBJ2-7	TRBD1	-	TGCAGTGCTAGACGGCAGGGGGAGACCTACGAGCAGTACTTC	CSARRQGETYEQYF
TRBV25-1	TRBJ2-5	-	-	-	CASSEWPETNEKLFFGSGTQYF
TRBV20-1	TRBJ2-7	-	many	TGCAGTGCCAATGAGCTGACTGTCCGCTACGAGCAGTACTTC	CSANELTVRYEQYF
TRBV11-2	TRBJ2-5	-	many	TGTGCCAGCAGCTTAGGGGCCGGGACGTCCCAAGAGACCCAGTACTTC	CASSLGAGTSQETQYF
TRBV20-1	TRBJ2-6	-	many	TGCAGTGCTAGCTCCTCTGGGGCCAACGTCCTGACTTTC	CSASSSGANVLTF
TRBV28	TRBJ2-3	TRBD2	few	TGTGCCAGCAGTTTGACTAGGGCTAGCGGCTACACAGATACGCAGTATTTT	CASSLTRASGYTDTQYF
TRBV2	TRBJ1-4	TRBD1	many	TGTGCCAGCAGCAAAGCAAGGGGGACAGATGAAAAACTGTTTTTT	CASSKARGTDEKLFF